This TCR beta chain was sequenced in a study of cytomegalovirus exposure and HLA in healthy donors. Study conclusions and caveats: The investigators catalogued 150 to 200 TCR beta chains as cytomegalovirus-associated.

Remarks on this clone: What it binds is unknown.

The validation cohort, a group of 120 subjects, included the donors and was separate from the approximately 670-subject first cohort. Assay used: immunoSEQ multiplex PCR; TCRdb lists only in-frame clones, some missing. Among about 130,000 clones listed, roughly 95% were seen once. The receptor's source is a man younger than 35 in good health and CMV-seronegative. Material: PBMCs.

The CDR3 DNA follows: TGTGCCAGCAGCAAAGGGGACAGCGCGTATAGCAATCAGCCCCAGCATTTT. Residues: CASSKGDSAYSNQPQHF. The chain carries TRBV21-1 and TRBJ1-5; the table calls TRBD1, which could not be checked here. TRBV21-1 is annotated as a pseudogene. This CDR3 comprises 17 residues.